This T cell receptor beta chain was recovered during a study of blood T cell repertoires in COVID-19 (dated by TCRdb to 2018 to 2021). Concerning the study at large: Collaborator samples came from the United States, Italy and Spain and covered acute and convalescent phases of COVID-19. Where available, HLA class I and class II types were obtained from metadata supplied by the sample provider rather than from assay-based typing. The prospective study material was composed of cDNA or gDNA derived from T cells, B-cell-depleted T cells, or PBMCs. Deeply sampled blood TCRbeta repertoires from subjects exposed to, actively infected with, or recovered from COVID-19 were included in the dataset. Sample metadata almost always included a de-identified subject ID, COVID-19 status, age in years and sex. The samples were drawn from two sources: the first 160 participants of the ongoing ImmuneRACE study, and over 1,000 subjects contributed by 6 global collaborators. The repertoires were made available in a free public database intended to serve as a resource for research on the immune response to SARS-CoV-2.

TCRbeta CDR3 regions were amplified from genomic DNA by means of the immunoSEQ Assay, a bias-controlled multiplex PCR. Per the authors' processing: Nucleated cell counts per sample were estimated from amplification of reference gene primers within the assay. To quantify the absolute abundance of each unique TCRbeta CDR3 rearrangement, sequence reads were collapsed and filtered. For each sample, productive Simpson clonality was calculated as the square root of Simpson's diversity index over productive rearrangements. TCRdb retrieved this table from immuneACCESS and kept in-frame rearrangements only. Not all clones are present; in checked studies, unresolved V genes account for under half, and no reason is known for the remainder. V and J calls and clone size are given by that table; D and trimming were obtained from the DNA. The sample includes around 200,000 clones, with more than 70% observed a single time. The ten largest make up around a sixth of the sample.

Here is what the overall study found, with its caveats: How much clinical and demographic metadata was included differed by source and by participant, and the metadata was provided uncurated.

About this clone itself: No antigen is known for it. No much larger clonotype is one base removed from it; base qualities were not supplied.

Trimming removed 3 bases from V and 6 bases from J; the gene matches leave 8 bases unexplained. CDR1 and CDR2, per the germline V gene, are SGHRS and YFSETQ. The CDR3, cysteine through phenylalanine, is 14 amino acids long. Kept here is only the CDR3 DNA, which spans 42 bases and is read in frame from base 1. One collaborating source in Seattle enrolled patients while the patients were actively infected and followed the patients over time throughout the course of disease. The collaborating institutions used their own protocols to collect whole blood in K2EDTA tubes. For TCRbeta analysis, collaborators shipped samples in one of three forms: frozen whole blood, isolated PBMCs, or DNA extracted from either of those sample types.

The sequenced sample was peripheral blood. This chain is built from TRBV5-1 and TRBJ1-2; TRBD1 agrees with 7 junctional bases. The clonotype was recovered from a person aged 70 to 79 with COVID-19, enrolled during active disease. The CDR3 amino acid sequence is: CASSSITGTDGYTF. The DNA reads as follows: TGCGCCAGCAGCTCAATAACCGGGACAGATGGCTACACCTTC.